Included here is one T cell receptor beta chain sequence, with context. Germline assignment: CDR1 WSHSY and CDR2 SAAADI. CDR3 length: 13 residues. The V end was cut by 6 bases, the J end by 4 bases, with 10 bases between. This specimen comes from a study of T cell responses to AZD1222 COVID-19 vaccine. Only in-frame clones appear in the TCRdb table, and some are missing; sequencing was by immunoSEQ multiplex PCR. The data contain 90,000 to 120,000 clones, approximately 86% of them seen just once; the ten biggest clones take up roughly 4.3%. V is TRBV10-2 and J is TRBJ1-5; the D gene is possibly TRBD1 (6 bases). The source is an adult in good health. The material sequenced was peripheral blood, taken on day 0 of AZD1222 vaccination. In DNA form, the CDR3 reads TGCGCCAGCAGCGAACAGGGTAATCAGCCCCAGCATTTT. This codes for CASSEQGNQPQHF.